This T cell receptor (beta chain) is drawn from a study of CD8 T cells in Susac syndrome. Germline V gene data show CDR1 as LNHDA and CDR2 as SQIVND (reference sequence). This CDR3 has 13 residues. Random hexamers primed reverse transcription of 0.5 to 1 ug RNA. The authors amplified TCR beta CDR3 across 54 Vbeta and 13 Jbeta using immunoSEQ multiplex PCR. TCRdb reanalysed the immunoSEQ multiplex PCR reads using MiXCR and keeps one entry per CDR3 protein. Among approximately 130,000 distinct CDR3 sequences listed, approximately 90% were seen once. TCR beta from blood CD8+ and CD4+ T cells was sequenced.

Sequencing was performed on CD8+ T cells from PBMCs. The chain joins TRBV19 to TRBJ2-1; TRBD2 matches at 12 bases. This clonotype originated in a human donor with multiple sclerosis. Here the CDR3 reads CAAGTSGYNEQFF. As DNA, the CDR3 is TGTGCTGCAGGGACTAGCGGGTACAATGAGCAGTTCTTC.